This section outlines one T cell receptor (beta chain) sequence together with its context. What it binds is unknown. Repertoires were generated with immunoSEQ multiplex PCR, while TCRdb's copy carries only in-frame clones and drops some. The data show some 36,000 clones, approximately 69% seen once. The data are from a study of early stage breast cancer tumors. The study's findings and limits: Most shared enriched TCRB sequences were commonly generated ones.

The junction had 4 bases not matched to a gene; V was cut back by 3 bases and J by 4 bases. The CDR3 is made up of 15 amino acids. Germline CDR1 is LNHDA and CDR2 is SQIVND (reference sequence). The chain combines TRBV19 with TRBJ2-7; 12 bases are a match to TRBD2. The clonotype originates from a person aged 55 to 75 with breast cancer. Sequencing was carried out using blood. CDR3 sequence: CASSIGLAGTYEQYF. CDR3 sequence (DNA): TGTGCCAGTAGTATCGGACTAGCGGGGACATACGAGCAGTACTTC.